This TCR beta chain was retrieved from a study of shared clonotypes between healthy human individuals (dated by TCRdb to between 2020 and 2021). Background on the whole study: A couple of women and three men aged 18 to 49 years were included in the cohort. Per donor, three plates each were used for CD4 naive and CD4 memory, two for CD8 naive, and one for CD8 memory. To estimate repertoire size and how much clonotypes are shared between individuals, the study performed deep sequencing of blood TCR repertoires from five healthy adults. Different laboratories and diverse techniques were used to prepare libraries and sequence TCR repertoires, to increase sequencing depth and limit assay-specific biases. Each donor's leukapheresis produced roughly between about 0.85 and 10 billion PBMCs.

Healthy HIV-negative adults with no recently reported acute infections or vaccinations were included as donors. Every donor was a Caucasian adult living in Nashville, Tennessee, USA. CD4+ T cells were enriched by magnetic negative selection, after which naive cells were positively selected on CD45RA and the negative fraction was taken as the memory subset. Blood was obtained by leukapheresis, after which PBMCs were separated by Ficoll-Histopaque density gradient centrifugation and cryopreserved in liquid nitrogen vapor phase. Analytical flow cytometry was used to check the purity and quantity of each magnetically sorted T cell population. From each sorted fraction, genomic DNA was isolated and quantified by UV absorbance on a Nanodrop 2000c. Concerning this clone: This clone's antigen is unknown. One base away there is no much larger clone; base qualities are not given.

Study-level results and caveats: Even with the large sequencing depth, rarefaction of the sorted-subset datasets indicated that sequencing was incomplete. Across a handful of donors, roughly 5.4% of naive CD4, 3% to 4% of naive CD8, around 2.1% of memory CD4, and about 0.4% of memory CD8 clonotypes were shared. Pairwise subsampling led to the expectation that sequencing depth would affect the degree of clonotype sharing among donors. Because the study included a small number of donors, the genetic and exposure-history diversity represented was limited. Naive subsets generally had larger estimated clonotype richness than memory subsets. Only blood was sampled, and tissue TCR repertoires likely differ from those in blood. Compared with non-shared clonotypes, clonotypes shared by all four sorted-subset donors had higher generation probabilities.

TCR CDR3 regions were amplified from genomic DNA by multiplex PCR using the deep immunoSEQ assay. Extracted genomic DNA from each cell subset was spread evenly across all wells of several immunoSEQ 96-well plates, with each plate serving as a replicate. Each replicate PCR for sorted subsets received about 0.2 ug genomic DNA, equal to roughly 30,000 T cell genomes. Purified libraries were quantified with a Qubit 3.0 fluorometer, sized on a Bioanalyzer 2100, and re-quantified with the KAPA Library Quantification kit. Every immunoSEQ 96-well plate was sequenced on a dedicated single-read 150-cycle Illumina NextSeq 550 flow cell. On the authors' methods: Because the immunoSEQ output held only junctional sequences and lacked quality scores, the filtering could not match the filtering applied to full-length reads. Sequences were annotated with PyIR, a Python wrapper for IgBLAST v1.9, and V/J genes and CDR3 were assigned using IMGT germline references. Any read was removed if the V/J assignment was weak (E-value above 1e-6), the CDR3 was missing, or the read contained stop codons, out-of-frame junctions, or ambiguous translated residues. V3J clonotypes were defined as sequences sharing an identical inferred V gene, J gene, and CDR3 amino acid sequence. Percentage overlap between repertoires was computed as shared unique clonotypes divided by the size of the smaller repertoire. Richness of each repertoire was evaluated using RTK rarefaction, the Chao1 estimator, and Recon v2.1 estimates of unobserved clonotypes. Generation probabilities for all TCRbeta clonotypes obtained by the gDNA method from a handful of donors were computed using OLGA. In its TCRdb copy, this immuneACCESS table keeps in-frame sequences only and misses some clones. Where compared with another copy, unresolved V genes explain less than half of these, and the others have no known cause. The V and J calls and clone size come from that table; D and trimming were worked out from the DNA. The sample table holds approximately 1.5 million clones, of which 98% to 99% were seen once. Approximately 0.4% of the sample is in the top ten clones.

Trimming removed 4 bases from V and 6 bases from J, leaving 10 bases between the germline ends. According to the germline V gene, CDR1 reads SGHVS and CDR2 reads FQNEAQ. The CDR3 runs 13 residues from the cysteine to the phenylalanine. Only the CDR3 DNA stays, 39 bases, in frame from base 1. The clonotype originates from a man aged 25 to 40 in good health. The sample taken for sequencing was naive CD4+ T cells sorted from blood. The sample's cell subset or site label, in plain terms: CD45RA+ positively selected. The rearrangement joined TRBV7-8 to TRBJ1-5, with no confidently assigned D gene. The sequenced DNA is TGTGCCAGCAGCTCCCGCGCGTTTCAGCCCCAGCATTTT. This gives the protein CASSSRAFQPQHF.